The clone carrying this T cell receptor (beta chain) was recorded a few times. Its antigen remains unknown. Germline loops: CDR1 DFQATT, CDR2 SNEGSKA (reference sequence). CDR3 size: 14 residues. Trimming left V 0 bases short and J 8 bases short, with 16 bases between. TCRdb re-derived calls from the reads in MiXCR, one entry per CDR3 protein. The table records about 150,000 distinct CDR3 sequences, around 22% of them present only once. The data belong to a study of T cell repertoires in cytomegalovirus infection. Study-level points and caveats: Ex vivo, HLA-C-restricted CMV-specific TCR beta clonotypes prevailed over the rest of the response.

The TCR sequence derives from a human donor in good health (CMV status not recorded). Some clones in this sample may be carry-over from other donors' samples. This chain links TRBV20-1 with TRBJ1-2, with D maybe TRBD1 (5 bases). The specimen sequenced was PBMCs. CDR3 protein: CSARDTGRSWGYTF. The CDR3 DNA follows: TGCAGTGCTAGAGATACGGGACGCTCCTGGGGCTACACCTTC.